A selection of T cell receptor beta chains follows, all from one sample in a study of T cells in Graves' hyperthyroidism and ophthalmopathy. MiXCR was run by TCRdb on the multiplex PCR reads, yielding one entry per CDR3 protein. The sample has around 600,000 distinct CDR3 sequences; more than 15% are singletons. The material sequenced was blood. Receptors were obtained from a woman in her twenties or thirties with Graves' hyperthyroidism. CDR3s include the opening cysteine and the closing phenylalanine or tryptophan. D genes are given only for firm matches. Rows may omit the clone size; those that give it use once, few, many or a size class.

V	J	D	size	CDR3	DNA
TRBV28	TRBJ2-1	TRBD2	.	CASSFPARDYSYNEQFF	TGTGCCAGCAGTTTTCCCGCCCGGGACTATTCATACAATGAGCAGTTCTTC
TRBV6-2/TRBV6-3	TRBJ2-7	.	many	CASSYGSSVLDEQYF	TGTGCCAGCAGCTACGGTTCTAGCGTTCTCGACGAGCAGTACTTC
TRBV2	TRBJ1-2	.	many	CASSADGGAPHYGYTF	TGTGCCAGCAGTGCCGACGGGGGGGCCCCTCACTATGGCTACACCTTC
TRBV19	TRBJ2-4	.	.	CASSIDGSQGRNIQYF	TGTGCCAGTAGTATAGATGGGTCCCAGGGTCGGAACATTCAGTACTTC
TRBV18	TRBJ2-1	.	.	CASLRETGGLDNEQFF	TGTGCCAGCCTACGTGAGACGGGTGGTTTAGACAATGAGCAGTTCTTC
TRBV24-1	TRBJ2-1	TRBD1	few	CATSDTGTGGLYNEQFF	TGTGCCACCAGTGATACCGGGACAGGGGGCCTCTACAATGAGCAGTTCTTC
TRBV6-1	TRBJ2-7	TRBD1	many	CASRHSGQGQYEQYF	TGTGCCAGCAGACATTCGGGACAGGGACAATACGAGCAGTACTTC
TRBV7-3	TRBJ2-5	.	many	CASSFGAGEGTQYF	TGTGCCAGCAGCTTTGGGGCCGGGGAAGGGACCCAGTACTTC
TRBV13	TRBJ2-5	TRBD2	few	CASRKRGRQETQYF	TGTGCCAGCAGGAAGCGGGGAAGACAAGAGACCCAGTACTTC
TRBV7-3	TRBJ1-1	.	many	CASSLLGGPGTEAFF	TGTGCCAGCAGCTTACTTGGGGGGCCAGGAACTGAAGCTTTCTTT
TRBV6-1	TRBJ1-5	.	many	CATSGVLSNQPQHF	TGTGCCACATCAGGGGTACTGAGCAATCAGCCCCAGCATTTT
TRBV2	TRBJ1-1	.	many	CASLLGNTEAFF	TGTGCCAGTCTCCTCGGGAACACTGAAGCTTTCTTT
TRBV5-1	TRBJ2-1	.	many	CASSIGQISYNEQFF	TGCGCCAGCAGCATAGGACAGATCTCCTACAATGAGCAGTTCTTC
TRBV20-1	TRBJ2-5	.	many	CSADRPSAETQYF	TGCAGTGCTGACCGGCCCTCTGCGGAGACCCAGTACTTC
TRBV10-3	TRBJ1-2	.	few	CAISDRGTQTAGYTF	TGTGCCATCAGTGATAGGGGGACTCAAACAGCGGGCTACACCTTC
TRBV28	TRBJ2-3	.	.	CASSTGGGLADTQYF	TGTGCCAGCAGCACAGGGGGGGGGCTCGCAGATACGCAGTATTTT
TRBV6-2/TRBV6-3	TRBJ1-2	.	few	CASGDGGNYGYTF	TGTGCCAGCGGGGACGGAGGAAACTATGGCTACACCTTC
TRBV28	TRBJ2-1	TRBD1	.	CASRGVSAGGNFFDEQFF	TGTGCCAGCAGAGGGGTTTCGGCAGGGGGTAATTTTTTCGATGAGCAGTTCTTC
TRBV3-1	TRBJ2-1	TRBD1	many	CASSQDYRTGTYNEQFF	TGTGCCAGCAGCCAAGATTACAGGACAGGGACCTACAATGAGCAGTTCTTC
TRBV7-9	TRBJ2-1	TRBD2	many	CASSFGLAQHGSYNEQFF	TGTGCCAGCAGCTTTGGACTAGCCCAACATGGCTCCTACAATGAGCAGTTCTTC
TRBV6-2/TRBV6-3	TRBJ2-2	.	.	CASSYSRSARVPGELFF	TGTGCCAGCAGTTACAGTCGGAGCGCTAGGGTCCCCGGGGAGCTGTTTTTT
TRBV6-1	TRBJ1-3	TRBD1	.	CASKGTGGRNTIYF	TGTGCCAGCAAGGGGACAGGGGGGAGAAACACCATATATTTT
TRBV30	TRBJ1-5	.	many	CAWSHDRQPQHF	TGTGCCTGGAGTCACGACAGGCAGCCCCAGCATTTT
TRBV28	TRBJ2-5	.	few	CASIRPGEETQYF	TGTGCCAGTATTCGCCCAGGGGAAGAGACCCAGTACTTC
TRBV7-3	TRBJ2-3	.	few	CASSLTRDSTDTQYF	TGTGCCAGCAGCTTAACGAGGGACAGCACAGATACGCAGTATTTT
TRBV20-1	TRBJ2-1	.	many	CSARGLGVEQFF	TGCAGTGCTAGAGGGTTAGGAGTTGAGCAGTTCTTC
TRBV12-5	TRBJ2-1	.	many	CASGDYNEQFF	TGTGCTAGTGGAGACTACAATGAGCAGTTCTTC
TRBV6-1	TRBJ2-3	TRBD1	few	CASRRDRGDRRDTQYF	TGTGCCAGCAGGCGGGACAGGGGGGATAGAAGGGATACGCAGTATTTT
TRBV7-2	TRBJ1-1	TRBD1	many	CASSPRTGGAVAEAFF	TGTGCCAGCAGCCCGCGGACAGGGGGCGCGGTGGCTGAAGCTTTCTTT
TRBV6-2/TRBV6-3	TRBJ2-7	TRBD2	.	CASTRNSGGGRNEQYF	TGTGCCAGCACCCGAAATTCGGGGGGAGGCCGGAACGAGCAGTACTTC
TRBV7-9	TRBJ2-1	TRBD2	.	CASSPRTSQSTGRSYNEQFF	TGTGCCAGCAGCCCTCGGACTAGCCAGTCTACTGGGAGGTCCTACAATGAGCAGTTCTTC
TRBV4-1	TRBJ1-5	.	few	CASSQVTDQPQHF	TGCGCCAGCAGCCAAGTAACCGATCAGCCCCAGCATTTT
TRBV5-8	TRBJ1-1	.	many	CASSLDRAVETEAFF	TGTGCCAGCAGCTTGGACAGGGCGGTCGAGACTGAAGCTTTCTTT
TRBV12-3/TRBV12-4	TRBJ2-3	.	many	CASSQGGSDTQYF	TGTGCCAGCAGTCAGGGTGGCTCCGATACGCAGTATTTT
TRBV4-1	TRBJ2-1	.	many	CASSPGVTISAEQFF	TGCGCCAGCAGCCCCGGCGTTACAATTAGCGCTGAGCAGTTCTTC
TRBV28	TRBJ1-2	.	many	CASSLSGTPNGYTF	TGTGCCAGCAGTTTGTCCGGGACTCCCAATGGCTACACCTTC
TRBV20-1	TRBJ2-5	TRBD2	many	CSASRLLAATEETQYF	TGCAGTGCTAGTCGGTTACTAGCGGCAACGGAAGAGACCCAGTACTTC
TRBV5-5	TRBJ2-1	.	many	CASSSTFEQYNEQFF	TGTGCCAGCAGCTCGACATTCGAACAGTACAATGAGCAGTTCTTC
TRBV27	TRBJ2-7	TRBD1	many	CASSQGQQTYEQYF	TGTGCCAGCAGTCAGGGACAGCAAACCTACGAGCAGTACTTC
TRBV20-1	TRBJ2-7	.	.	CSARIGSGSDEQYF	TGCAGTGCTAGAATCGGTTCCGGGAGTGACGAGCAGTACTTC
TRBV6-5	TRBJ2-4	.	.	CASSYLGDRAKNIQYF	TGTGCCAGCAGTTACCTTGGAGACCGAGCCAAAAACATTCAGTACTTC
TRBV12-3/TRBV12-4	TRBJ2-7	TRBD2	many	CASSTIGRADEQYF	TGTGCCAGCAGTACTATCGGGAGGGCCGACGAGCAGTACTTC
TRBV6-1	TRBJ1-1	.	.	CASSLTNMNTEAFF	TGTGCCAGCAGTCTGACCAACATGAACACTGAAGCTTTCTTT
TRBV27	TRBJ2-1	.	many	CASSLTDHAYNEQFF	TGTGCCAGCAGTTTAACGGACCACGCTTACAATGAGCAGTTCTTC
TRBV6-5	TRBJ2-1	TRBD2	many	CASSYSIAGGPPPHEQFF	TGTGCCAGCAGTTACTCGATCGCGGGAGGCCCCCCACCCCATGAGCAGTTCTTC
TRBV15	TRBJ2-3	.	many	CATSREGSIGTDTQYF	TGTGCCACCAGCAGAGAGGGAAGTATCGGCACAGATACGCAGTATTTT
TRBV7-2	TRBJ2-7	.	.	CASSLGGSTSYEQYF	TGTGCCAGCAGCTTAGGGGGCTCAACATCCTACGAGCAGTACTTC
TRBV6-2/TRBV6-3	TRBJ1-2	.	many	CASNDRGNQEGYTF	TGTGCCAGCAACGATCGGGGGAACCAGGAAGGCTACACCTTC
TRBV20-1	TRBJ2-1	TRBD2	.	CSARTLAGGDEQFF	TGCAGTGCTAGAACCCTCGCGGGGGGCGATGAGCAGTTCTTC
TRBV19	TRBJ1-5	.	.	CASSDARGQPQHF	TGTGCCAGTAGCGACGCAAGGGGTCAGCCCCAGCATTTT
TRBV7-2	TRBJ2-1	TRBD1	few	CASSLDRDRVRQFF	TGTGCCAGCAGCTTAGATCGGGACAGGGTCCGTCAGTTCTTC
TRBV4-2	TRBJ2-7	.	few	CASSRRAVSGSEQYF	TGTGCCAGCAGCCGCCGGGCCGTTTCTGGGTCCGAGCAGTACTTC
TRBV30	TRBJ2-3	.	.	CAWKARSDTQYF	TGTGCCTGGAAGGCCAGGTCGGATACGCAGTATTTT
TRBV7-9	TRBJ1-1	.	many	CASSLANGEAFF	TGTGCCAGCAGCTTAGCAAACGGTGAAGCTTTCTTT
TRBV6-2/TRBV6-3	TRBJ2-1	TRBD1	many	CASSYSILQGADEQFF	TGTGCCAGCAGTTACTCGATTCTACAGGGGGCGGATGAGCAGTTCTTC
TRBV7-8	TRBJ2-5	TRBD2	once	CASSEFASGQETQYF	TGTGCCAGCAGTGAGTTTGCTAGCGGTCAAGAGACCCAGTACTTC
TRBV7-2	TRBJ2-3	TRBD2	many	CASLRPGGAGTQYF	TGTGCCAGCCTCCGACCGGGCGGAGCGGGAACGCAGTATTTT